This TCR beta chain was recovered during a study of cytotoxic CD8 clonotypes in ibrutinib-treated CLL. The CDR3 has 21 amino acids. Notes on the study in general: On treatment, the uncommon public clonotypes contracted or remained stable. The study found clonality rose at ibrutinib response, then fell toward baseline at progression. Baseline clonality, above age-matched healthy donor levels, tracked circulating CD8+ T-cell counts.

Produced via immunoSEQ multiplex PCR; TCRdb's table is partial and in-frame only. The sample records about 140,000 clones, approximately 80% being singletons. In the case of this clone: Its antigen is still unknown.

The V and J genes are TRBV21-1 and TRBJ2-7; TRBD2 reflects the table's D call only, with no check against the DNA. TRBV21-1 is a listed pseudogene. This material consisted of PBMCs, taken after 36 months of ibrutinib treatment. This TCR derives from a human donor with chronic lymphocytic leukemia. CDR3 in DNA: TGTGCCAGCAGCAAATCGACGGGGTTGTGGCCTCCGGCATCCGTGAGTGGCGAGCAGTACTTC. Protein sequence: CASSKSTGLWPPASVSGEQYF.